This TCR beta chain was retrieved from a study of CD8 T cells in Susac syndrome. RNA was extracted with the RNeasy kit, and a quantity of 0.5 to 1 ug was reverse transcribed using random hexamers. Amplification of TCR beta CDR3 spanned 54 Vbeta and 13 Jbeta via immunoSEQ multiplex PCR. TCRdb fed the immunoSEQ multiplex PCR reads into MiXCR, producing one record per CDR3 protein. The sample includes approximately 260,000 distinct CDR3 sequences, 90% to 96% of them seen just once. The CDR3 runs to 13 residues. The V gene lost 1 base and the J gene lost 5 bases, with 11 bases spanning the gap. CDR1 and CDR2 (germline): GTSNPN, SVGIG (reference sequence).

The sequenced material came from CD4+ T cells from PBMCs. This sequence joins TRBV30 and TRBJ2-5; no clear D. This sequence was found in a human donor with Susac syndrome. In DNA, the CDR3 is TGTGCCTGGAGTGGATCTTCTAGGGAGACCCAGTACTTC. Protein sequence: CAWSGSSRETQYF.